This TCR beta chain derives from a study of tumor and adjacent non-tumor tissue in lung cancer. Study details: Histology: around twelve adenocarcinoma, a couple of squamous cell carcinoma, 1 small cell lung cancer.

The germline V gene encodes CDR1 SGHKS and CDR2 YYEKEE (reference sequence). The CDR3 runs 14 residues. V was cut by 0 bases and J by 8 bases, with 14 bases left in between. The template was RNA from unsorted bulk tissue. Distant lung tissue was collected more than 3 cm away from the tumor edge. This clonotype occurred once. What it binds is unknown. TCRbeta libraries were built with three rounds of nested PCR, modified from ARM-PCR. MiXCR was run by TCRdb on the multiplex PCR reads, yielding one entry per CDR3 protein. Among roughly 44,000 distinct CDR3 sequences, less than 70% were seen once, and the ten largest hold around 17%. Broader study findings: Compared with tumor, normal lung showed significantly lower TCR diversity. Top 100 clones took a larger repertoire share in normal lung. Tumor TCR diversity, when higher, was linked to shorter survival.

The chain is built from TRBV5-5 and TRBJ1-2, with D possibly TRBD1 on 5 matching bases. The sample comprised distant non-tumor lung tissue. The origin of this receptor is a woman in her forties with non-small cell lung cancer. CDR3 amino acids: CASSLAWERTGYTF. Here the CDR3 DNA reads TGTGCCAGCAGCTTGGCTTGGGAAAGGACAGGCTACACCTTC.